This T cell receptor (beta chain) appears in the sequencing data of a study of identical twins. This clonotype was seen a handful of times. Germline lookup yields CDR1 DFQATT and CDR2 SNEGSKA (reference sequence). V lost 6 bases to trimming and J lost 1 base; unmatched junction nucleotides: 9. The CDR3 spans 15 residues. TCRdb re-derived calls from the 5' RACE reads in MiXCR, one entry per CDR3 protein. The table has 280,000 or so distinct CDR3 sequences, approximately 8.5% seen once; the top ten hold over 2%. The same specimen was also included in a second study, on yellow fever vaccine responses in identical twins.

The V gene is TRBV20-1, the J gene TRBJ1-1; 9 bases fit TRBD1. Material for sequencing was memory (CD45RO+) T cells sorted from blood. This clonotype was obtained from a woman aged 18-29 years in good health. This CDR3 is CSAPPPGQGNTEAFF. The CDR3 DNA is TGCAGTGCACCACCCCCGGGACAGGGGAACACTGAAGCTTTCTTT.